This T cell receptor (beta chain) was profiled in a study of cytomegalovirus exposure and HLA in healthy donors (TCRdb year 2017). Background on the whole study: According to a later analysis, the approximately 120 validation repertoires were produced on the same platform as the roughly 600 repertoires of the first cohort. The study aimed to test whether signatures of past pathogen exposure could be identified by cataloging public T cell receptors. In addition to the first cohort of approximately 650 subjects, a separate validation cohort of 130 or so different subjects was used. High-throughput TCR immunosequencing, statistical association of individual TCRs with disease status, and machine learning were combined to predict cytomegalovirus infection status.

The study at large found these results: The authors suggested that the approach could potentially be extended to other disease states and immunological phenotypes. In the study, around 150 TCR beta chains were listed as associated with cytomegalovirus. Most TCR sequences were observed very rarely across donors, whereas some public TCRs were present in many individuals. Subsequent analysis determined that TCRs grouped into clusters in the first cohort also showed a tendency toward co-occurrence across the 130 or so validation repertoires, and approximately 94% of cluster scores exceeded 0. A few of the identified cytomegalovirus-associated TCR beta chains were confirmed in vitro to be specific for cytomegalovirus antigens. A later analysis lacked HLA typing for the validation cohort, so it scored co-occurrence in that cohort across all 110 or so repertoires. Cytomegalovirus status was reported to be diagnosed by the classifier with high specificity and sensitivity in both the original and validation cohorts.

Library generation was performed with the immunoSEQ multiplex PCR assay. On the study's bioinformatics: A statistical classification framework was built for diagnosing cytomegalovirus status from the catalog of TCR beta chain sequences. TCRdb provides this immuneACCESS table in a form limited to in-frame rearrangements. Some clones are lacking; in checked studies, under half of them reflect an unresolved V gene, and why the rest are absent is not known. The V and J calls and clone size come from that table; D and trimming were worked out from the DNA. Here the sample has 150,000 or so clones; 86% occur a single time. The leading ten clones occupy about 22% of the sample. Separate from the roughly 660-subject first cohort, the validation cohort of 120 subjects was the group to which the donors belonged. This clone has a count of ten or more. It lacks a known antigen. Base qualities are not provided; no much larger clone lies one nucleotide away.

This TCR was recovered from a young man in good health and CMV-seropositive. What was sequenced was PBMCs.

The CDR3 here reads CASRTSGRGADEQFF. In nucleotides, the sequence is TGTGCCAGCAGGACAAGCGGCCGGGGGGCGGATGAGCAGTTCTTC. The V gene is TRBV6-6 and the J gene is TRBJ2-1; the D gene is perhaps TRBD2, from 7 matching bases. V sheds 6 bases and J sheds 8 bases, leaving 20 bases between their ends. The CDR3 holds 15 amino acids from the cysteine to the phenylalanine. The CDR3 DNA has 45 bases and is translated from base 1. CDR1 and CDR2 are read off the germline V gene (reference sequence) as MNHNY and SVGAGI.